The 20 T cell receptor beta chains in this list originate from one sample, sequenced in a study of T cells in Graves' hyperthyroidism and ophthalmopathy. The investigators amplified TCR beta CDR3 regions from RNA transcripts. The study used the HTBI primer set for a first-round RT-PCR of the TCR CDR3. TCRdb processed the multiplex PCR reads anew with MiXCR; each CDR3 protein has one entry. The sample shows more than 550,000 distinct CDR3 sequences, around 16% of them seen only once. The sequencing sample was made of blood. Receptors were obtained from a man aged 50-59 years with Graves' hyperthyroidism.

V usage is TRBV10-1 and J usage is TRBJ1-1; D uncertain. CDR1 and CDR2 (germline): WNHNN, SYGVQD (reference sequence). V gave up 0 bases and J gave up 1 base, with 9 bases separating them. This CDR3 is built from 15 residues. The CDR3 DNA follows: TGCGCCAGCAGTGAGTCTCCCGCAGAGAACACTGAAGCTTTCTTT. It yields the protein CASSESPAENTEAFF.

On this clonotype itself: A much larger clone differs from this one at a single base, so this may be a read error. V and J are TRBV19 and TRBJ2-7; D might be TRBD2 (6 bases). V shed 5 bases and J shed 2 bases, with 10 bases lying between them. The CDR3 covers 13 residues. The germline V gene has CDR1 LNHDA and CDR2 SQIVND (reference sequence). CDR3 region: CASSGGITYEQYF. CDR3 nucleotide sequence: TGTGCCAGTAGTGGAGGGATCACCTACGAGCAGTACTTC.

This clonotype has ten or more counts. This chain joins TRBV7-9 and TRBJ2-7, with 9 bases that match TRBD1. Germline V lookup: CDR1 SEHNR, CDR2 FQNEAQ (reference sequence). The CDR3 is 16 residues long. The junction had 13 bases not matched to a gene; V was cut back by 3 bases and J by 7 bases. The CDR3 sequence: CASSFNPGTGSKEQYF. The CDR3 DNA reads TGTGCCAGCAGCTTCAACCCCGGGACAGGGTCTAAAGAGCAGTACTTC.

The table lists this clonotype with a few counts. The chain links TRBV19 to TRBJ2-7; no clear D gene. V lost 5 bases to trimming and J lost 2 bases, with 13 bases between them. Germline CDR1 is LNHDA and CDR2 is SQIVND (reference sequence). The CDR3 has 14 residues. Here the CDR3 reads CASSPAPNTYEQYF. CDR3 bases: TGTGCCAGTAGTCCGGCACCGAACACCTACGAGCAGTACTTC.

Only a few counts were recorded for this clonotype. The chain links TRBV7-2 to TRBJ2-7, with TRBD2 matching 7 bases. V was pared by 4 bases and J by 4 bases, with 10 bases of the junction left unmatched. This CDR3 is 15 amino acids long. Germline V gene sequence: CDR1 SGHTA, CDR2 FQGNSA. CDR3 in DNA: TGTGCCAGCAGCTATCATGCGGCGGGGGAATACGAGCAGTACTTC. Translated: CASSYHAAGEYEQYF.

The chain employs TRBV6-2 or TRBV6-3 and TRBJ2-7; 7 bases agree with TRBD1. The CDR3 totals 15 residues. Germline CDR1 reads MNHEY; CDR2 reads SVGEGT. V was clipped by 7 bases and J by 3 bases; unmatched bases: 12. The CDR3 coding sequence is TGTGCCAGCACCCACTGGGCAGGGGGTTACTACGAGCAGTACTTC. Translating it yields CASTHWAGGYYEQYF.

The V and J genes are TRBV6-2 or TRBV6-3 and TRBJ1-2, with TRBD1 identical over 7 bases. Germline lookup yields CDR1 MNHEY and CDR2 SVGEGT. The CDR3 has 13 amino acids. Trimming cost V 6 bases and J 4 bases; bases outside gene matches: 5. The CDR3, as DNA: TGTGCCAGCAGACGAGCAGGGGGCTATGGCTACACCTTC. Translation: CASRRAGGYGYTF.

The V and J genes are TRBV7-8 and TRBJ1-6; D call uncertain. CDR3 length: 13 residues. V was trimmed by 5 bases and J by 9 bases, leaving 11 bases between them. CDR1 is SGHVS and CDR2 is FQNEAQ in the germline V gene. CDR3 region: CASSPGVSSPLHF. CDR3 bases: TGTGCCAGCAGCCCCGGGGTGAGTTCACCCCTCCACTTT.

Many counts were recorded for this clonotype. The chain combines TRBV12-5 with TRBJ2-1; D may be TRBD1 (6 bases). Trimming removed 6 bases from V and 2 bases from J, with 14 bases in between. Germline loops: CDR1 LGHNT, CDR2 FRNRAP. This CDR3 has 15 residues. The CDR3 here is CASGAGDTTYNEQFF. CDR3 sequence (DNA): TGTGCTAGTGGAGCAGGGGACACCACCTACAATGAGCAGTTCTTC. Combining the CDR3 with reference TRBV12-5 and TRBJ2-1 gives the whole variable domain DARVTQTPRHKVTEMGQEVTMRCQPILGHNTVFWYRQTMMQGLELLAYFRNRAPLDDSGMPKDRFSAEMPDATLATLKIQPSEPRDSAVYFCASGAGDTTYNEQFFGPGTRLTVL.

This clonotype was picked up many times. This rearrangement joins TRBV2 to TRBJ1-6; the D is unclear. V lost 6 bases, J lost 1 base, and 10 bases lay in between. CDR1 and CDR2 (germline): SNHLY, FYNNEI. The CDR3 runs 15 residues. The DNA for the CDR3 is TGTGCCAGCAGCATCGGTAGATCCTATAATTCACCCCTCCACTTT. This sequence encodes CASSIGRSYNSPLHF.

This clonotype was found many times. This chain connects TRBV13 to TRBJ2-1; no definite D call. The V gene's germline CDR1 is PRHDT and CDR2 FYEKMQ (reference sequence). The CDR3 loop spans 11 amino acids. Trimming shortened V by 8 bases and J by 3 bases, and 5 bases separated the two germline ends. CDR3 sequence: CASLLYNEQFF. As DNA, the CDR3 is TGTGCCAGCCTGCTCTACAATGAGCAGTTCTTC. The variable domain in full, with the rest retrieved from reference TRBV13 and TRBJ2-1, is AAGVIQSPRHLIKEKRETATLKCYPIPRHDTVYWYQQGPGQDPQFLISFYEKMQSDKGSIPDRFSAQQFSDYHSELNMSSLELGDSALYFCASLLYNEQFFGPGTRLTVL.

About this clonotype: A junction boundary mismatches the germline segment, possibly from a read error. J is TRBJ2-5 and V is TRBV28; the D gene could be TRBD1 or TRBD2 (5 bases each). The CDR3 is 11 amino acids. CDR1 and CDR2 from the germline V gene are MDHEN and SYDVKM. CDR3 coding DNA: TGTGCCAGCAGCTCCAGGGAGACCCACTACTTC. This gives the protein CASSSRETHYF.

The chain has TRBV2 and TRBJ1-1; D unresolved. Germline V lookup: CDR1 SNHLY, CDR2 FYNNEI. The CDR3 spans 13 residues. With 7 bases removed from V and 4 bases from J, the gap between germline ends came to 13 bases. The CDR3 DNA reads as TGTGCCAGCAAGGAGGGATCGGTCACTGAAGCTTTCTTT. Its translation: CASKEGSVTEAFF.

Here the CDR3 DNA reads TGTGCCAGCAGTTTATCGGGGGGCGCGAGCAATCAGCCCCAGCATTTT. It yields the protein CASSLSGGASNQPQHF. The chain couples TRBV28 to TRBJ1-5; tentatively, D is TRBD1 (6 bases). The length of the CDR3 is 16 residues. CDR1 is MDHEN and CDR2 is SYDVKM in the germline V gene. The germline V and J ends were trimmed by 1 base and 1 base, with 11 bases remaining between them.

This clonotype occurred a few times. The V call is TRBV11-2, the J call TRBJ1-6; TRBD1 aligns across 8 bases. The CDR3 has 17 residues. Germline V gives CDR1 SGHAT, CDR2 FQNNGV. Losses at the gene ends were 1 base for V and 7 bases for J; bases not matched to a gene: 9. The DNA for the CDR3 is TGTGCCAGCAGCTTAGCCCCCGGGCAGGGGGCGAATTCACCCCTCCACTTT. Translating gives CASSLAPGQGANSPLHF.

As to this clonotype: At one end, the junction sequence differs from germline, possibly due to a read error. This chain uses TRBV3-1 with TRBJ2-1; TRBD1 is a possible D gene (6 bases). CDR3 length equals 14 residues. CDR1 and CDR2 (germline): LGHDT, YNNKEL (reference sequence). This CDR3 reads CASSQRGGYNKQFF. The CDR3 nucleotides are TGTGCCAGCAGCCAGCGAGGGGGATACAATAAGCAGTTCTTC.

This clonotype was recorded a few times. The chain is built from TRBV10-2 and TRBJ1-1; D is uncertain. V dropped 6 bases and J dropped 1 base, with 15 bases sitting between them. Germline lookup yields CDR1 WSHSY and CDR2 SAAADI. The CDR3 is 15 amino acids. The CDR3 DNA reads TGCGCCAGCAGGCCAATAGGGTTGCGGAACACTGAAGCTTTCTTT. Amino acids: CASRPIGLRNTEAFF.

The table lists this clonotype with many counts. CDR3 region: CASSQGSGGSPYEQYF. The CDR3 bases are TGCGCCAGCAGCCAAGGTAGCGGGGGTTCCCCCTACGAGCAGTACTTC. The chain carries TRBV4-3 and TRBJ2-7, with 9 bases fitting TRBD2. From germline, CDR1 is LGHNA and CDR2 YSLEER. The trim removed 1 base at V and 2 bases at J, leaving 6 bases unmatched. The CDR3 is 16 amino acids.

The V gene is TRBV7-2, the J gene TRBJ2-3, with D unclear. CDR1 is SGHTA, CDR2 FQGNSA, per germline. Trimming took 2 bases from V and 2 from J, leaving 8 bases between them. The CDR3 length is 14 residues. The chain's CDR3 is CASSLRAATDTQYF. CDR3 DNA: TGTGCCAGCAGCTTAAGGGCGGCCACAGATACGCAGTATTTT. Filled out from reference TRBV7-2 and TRBJ2-3, the complete variable domain reads GAGVSQSPSNKVTEKGKDVELRCDPISGHTALYWYRQSLGQGLEFLIYFQGNSAPDKSGLPSDRFSAERTGGSVSTLTIQRTQQEDSAVYLCASSLRAATDTQYFGPGTRLTVL.

The chain employs TRBV29-1 and TRBJ1-1, with unresolved D. CDR3 length equals 13 residues. Germline CDR1 SQVTM, CDR2 ANQGSEA. V was shortened by 5 bases and J by 4 bases, with 14 bases between the two germline ends. CDR3 sequence: CSVFHSPGTEAFF. In nucleotides, the CDR3 is TGCAGCGTTTTCCACAGCCCGGGCACTGAAGCTTTCTTT.